This T cell receptor (beta chain) originates from a study of blood T cell repertoires in COVID-19. Study context: COVID-19 samples collected from the United States, Italy and Spain covered acute and convalescent phases. T cells, B-cell-depleted T cells, or PBMCs supplied cDNA or gDNA.

Under the authors' procedure: Amplifying reference gene primers gave estimates of nucleated cell counts. Data came from immunoSEQ multiplex PCR; TCRdb stores just in-frame clones and leaves some out. That table supplies the V and J calls and clone size; D and trimming were determined from the DNA. The table shows 140,000 to 150,000 clones, with 80% to 90% occurring only once. Germline V lookup: CDR1 SGHVS, CDR2 FNYEAQ. This CDR3 comprises 16 residues. Germline trimming cut 3 bases from V and 9 bases from J; bases unmatched to any gene: 14. A Seattle source enrolled patients during active infection and followed them longitudinally.

The chain combines TRBV7-6 with TRBJ2-1, with TRBD1 matching 7 bases. The clonotype was recovered from a woman aged 60-75 years with COVID-19, enrolled during active disease. Sequencing was performed on peripheral blood. The CDR3 region has the DNA TGTGCCAGCAGCTTCAATGACAGGGAGACACAAGGTGAGCAGTTCTTC. Protein product: CASSFNDRETQGEQFF.